This record concerns one T cell receptor beta chain sequence. What it recognizes is unknown. The CDR3 is 16 amino acids. The V and J ends lost 4 bases and 7 bases, in that order; junction bases with no gene match: 6. Germline V gene lookup returns CDR1 SGHTA and CDR2 FQGNSA. Focal radiation with ipilimumab CTLA-4 blockade was given to patients with chemo-refractory metastatic non-small-cell lung cancer. The data were taken from a study of radiotherapy plus CTLA-4 blockade in lung cancer. Study-level information: Objective responses occurred in 15% to 20% of patients; around 28% had disease control.

Profiled with immunoSEQ multiplex PCR; TCRdb holds only in-frame clones, not every one. The table records some 90,000 clones, about four fifths of them present only once. Study-level points and caveats: TCR clones of tumor origin grew in blood after radiotherapy plus ipilimumab. Increased serum interferon-beta after radiation also reportedly predicted response strongly.

This material consisted of peripheral blood, taken from a patient treated with radiotherapy plus ipilimumab. The clonotype was recovered from a human donor with non-small cell lung cancer who had stable disease on radiotherapy plus ipilimumab. The V and J genes are TRBV7-2 and TRBJ2-1; TRBD2 matches at 14 bases. CDR3 DNA sequence: TGTGCCAGCAGCTCCGGACTAGCGGGAGGTAAGAATGAGCAGTTCTTC. Residues: CASSSGLAGGKNEQFF.